The 10 T cell receptor beta chains listed next were all sequenced from one sample in a study of cytomegalovirus exposure and HLA in healthy donors. The PCR was carried out with 60 Vbeta primers and 13 Jbeta primers. Profiling relied on immunoSEQ multiplex PCR, and the TCRdb table lists in-frame clones only, not all of them. The specimen's table records roughly 80,000 clones. The sample was PBMCs. The origin of the receptors is a girl under 18 in good health and CMV-seropositive.

CDR3 DNA sequence: TGTGCCAGCACCAGGACAGGCCAGGGGGGCTACACCTTC. Protein sequence: CASTRTGQGGYTF. V and J are TRBV6-5 and TRBJ1-2, with TRBD1 matching over 7 bases. Looked up from germline, CDR1 is MNHEY and CDR2 is SVGAGI. V lost 7 bases to trimming and J lost 8 bases; unmatched junction nucleotides: 10. This CDR3 region has 13 residues.

This chain connects TRBV6-1 to TRBJ1-5; D may be TRBD1 (6 bases). Between the trimmed V and J ends, which lost 4 bases and 4 bases, there was a span of 11 bases. Germline V gene data show CDR1 as MNHNS and CDR2 as SASEGT. The CDR3 spans 14 residues. The CDR3 loop reads CASSANRANQPQHF. DNA of the CDR3: TGTGCCAGCAGTGCTAACAGGGCGAATCAGCCCCAGCATTTT.

The V gene is TRBV6-1, the J gene TRBJ2-5; D is unresolved. The CDR3 spans 13 residues. Trimming removed 1 base at V and 4 bases at J, with 7 bases between. Germline assignment: CDR1 MNHNS and CDR2 SASEGT. Written as DNA, the CDR3 is TGTGCCAGCAGTGAAGTAGTCCCAGAGACCCAGTACTTC. Amino acid sequence: CASSEVVPETQYF.

V usage is TRBV11-2 and J usage is TRBJ2-1; 7 nucleotides agree with TRBD2. Germline CDR1 SGHAT, CDR2 FQNNGV. This CDR3 has 15 amino acids. V lost 1 base and J lost 4; bases outside the gene matches: 4. CDR3 sequence (DNA): TGTGCCAGCAGCTTAGTGGTGGGGGGGTACAATGAGCAGTTCTTC. As protein: CASSLVVGGYNEQFF.

CDR3 amino acids: CASSHRDRGTHTGELFF. In nucleotides, the CDR3 is TGTGCCAGCAGTCACCGGGACAGGGGGACCCACACCGGGGAGCTGTTTTTT. V gene TRBV5-5 combines with J gene TRBJ2-2, with 11 bases identical to TRBD1. CDR3 length equals 17 residues. Germline-derived CDR1 and CDR2 are SGHKS and YYEKEE (reference sequence). The ends lost 5 bases at V and 3 bases at J; junction bases unmatched: 9.

This sequence joins TRBV7-9 and TRBJ2-3, with D perhaps matching TRBD2 (6 bases). The CDR3 runs 13 residues. Germline values: CDR1 SEHNR, CDR2 FQNEAQ (reference sequence). Trimming pared 5 bases from V and 2 bases from J, leaving 8 bases between. The CDR3 DNA sequence: TGTGCCAGCAGCCCGCGGGACACAGATACGCAGTATTTT. It specifies CASSPRDTDTQYF.

The chain is built from TRBV5-1 and TRBJ2-2, with TRBD2 matching over 10 bases. J lost 0 bases, V lost 3 bases, and 8 bases had no gene match. This CDR3 region has 18 residues. The germline V gene encodes CDR1 SGHRS and CDR2 YFSETQ. CDR3 residues: CASSWGLAKPTNTGELFF. As DNA, the CDR3 is TGCGCCAGCAGCTGGGGACTAGCGAAACCGACGAACACCGGGGAGCTGTTTTTT.

The V call is TRBV19, the J call TRBJ1-5, with 7 positions matching TRBD1. Germline CDR1 LNHDA, CDR2 SQIVND (reference sequence). This CDR3 has 17 amino acids. V was clipped by 9 bases and J by 0 bases; unmatched bases: 14. The CDR3 protein is CASQWLGQAYSNQPQHF. The CDR3 nucleotides are TGTGCCAGCCAGTGGTTAGGACAGGCTTATAGCAATCAGCCCCAGCATTTT. The full variable domain, rest sourced from reference TRBV19 and TRBJ1-5, is DGGITQSPKYLFRKEGQNVTLSCEQNLNHDAMYWYRQDPGQGLRLIYYSQIVNDFQKGDIAEGYSVSREKKESFPLTVTSAQKNPTAFYLCASQWLGQAYSNQPQHFGDGTRLSIL.

The rearrangement uses TRBV4-3 and TRBJ2-3, with D possibly TRBD1 on 6 matching bases. V was shortened by 0 bases and J by 2 bases, with 12 bases between the two germline ends. Germline lookup yields CDR1 LGHNA and CDR2 YSLEER. This CDR3 is 16 amino acids long. CDR3 sequence reads: CASSQDARGPTDTQYF. In DNA, the CDR3 is TGCGCCAGCAGCCAAGATGCCAGGGGTCCCACAGATACGCAGTATTTT.

V gene TRBV4-1 combines with J gene TRBJ1-4, with D possibly TRBD1 on 5 matching bases. Deletions cut 0 bases from V and 8 bases from J, with 16 bases between. Germline CDR1 MGHRA, CDR2 YSYEKL. The CDR3 is 16 residues long. In DNA form, the CDR3 reads TGCGCCAGCAGCCAAGAAGTGCCGGGGCGGGGGGAAAAACTGTTTTTT. Translation gives CASSQEVPGRGEKLFF.